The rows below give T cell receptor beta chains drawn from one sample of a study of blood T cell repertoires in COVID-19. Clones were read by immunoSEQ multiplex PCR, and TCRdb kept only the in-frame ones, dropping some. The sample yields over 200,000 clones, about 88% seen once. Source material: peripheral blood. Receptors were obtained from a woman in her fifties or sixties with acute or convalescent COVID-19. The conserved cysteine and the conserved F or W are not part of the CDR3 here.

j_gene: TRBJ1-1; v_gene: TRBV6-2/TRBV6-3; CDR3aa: ASSYRFGQGGVNTEAF
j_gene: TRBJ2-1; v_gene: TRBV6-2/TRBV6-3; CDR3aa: ASSYSSGTSGSLNEQF
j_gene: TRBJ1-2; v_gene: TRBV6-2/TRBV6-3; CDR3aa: ASSQDSTGYGYT
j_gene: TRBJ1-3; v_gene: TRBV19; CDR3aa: ASSISVSGNTIY
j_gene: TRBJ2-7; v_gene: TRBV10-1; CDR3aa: ASSDGGTLKRQY
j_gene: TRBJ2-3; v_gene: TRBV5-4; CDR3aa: ASSPAIPAGGYIDTQY
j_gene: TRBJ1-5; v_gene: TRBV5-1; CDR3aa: ASSPVPLYRGANQPQH
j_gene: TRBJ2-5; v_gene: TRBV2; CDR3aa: ASSESVPPYQN
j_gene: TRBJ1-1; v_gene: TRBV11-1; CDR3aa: ASREIGAPEAF
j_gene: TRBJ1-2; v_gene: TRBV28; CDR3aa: ASSSPALQFRSLYGYT
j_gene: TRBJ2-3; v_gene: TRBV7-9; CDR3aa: ASSEGVISTDTQY
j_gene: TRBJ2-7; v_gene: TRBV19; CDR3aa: ASSIPGLTYEQY
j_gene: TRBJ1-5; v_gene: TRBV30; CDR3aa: AWSVRDNQPQH
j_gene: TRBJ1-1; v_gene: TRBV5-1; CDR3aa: ASSAQGYTEAF
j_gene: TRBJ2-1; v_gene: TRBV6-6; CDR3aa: ASTLMGLVSNEQF
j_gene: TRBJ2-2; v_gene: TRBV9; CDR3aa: ASSAGNTGELF
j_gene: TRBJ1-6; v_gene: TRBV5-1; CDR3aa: ASSPGGSASSYNSPLH
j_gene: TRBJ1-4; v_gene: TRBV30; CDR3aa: AWSVGGANEKLF
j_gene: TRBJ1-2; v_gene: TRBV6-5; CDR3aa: ASSYLQGGANYGYT
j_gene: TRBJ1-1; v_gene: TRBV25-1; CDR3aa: ASSEWGTGGTEAF
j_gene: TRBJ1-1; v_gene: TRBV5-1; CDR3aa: ASSGGQGAKNTEAF
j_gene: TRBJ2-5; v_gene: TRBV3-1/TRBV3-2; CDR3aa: ASSRGLAGGKTQY
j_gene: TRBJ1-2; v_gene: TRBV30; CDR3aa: AWSVQGPNYGYT
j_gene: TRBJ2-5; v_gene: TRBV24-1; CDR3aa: ATSDPGQGAGETQY
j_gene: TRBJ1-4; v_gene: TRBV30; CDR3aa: AWSSKRDRADEKLF
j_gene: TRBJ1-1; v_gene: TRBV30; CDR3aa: AWSVLDSPAEAF
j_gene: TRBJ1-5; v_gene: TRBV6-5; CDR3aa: AIREQYSNQPQH
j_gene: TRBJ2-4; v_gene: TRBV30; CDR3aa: AWSGGSLKNIQY
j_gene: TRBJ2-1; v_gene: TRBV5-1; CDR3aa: ASSLDFVFSEQF
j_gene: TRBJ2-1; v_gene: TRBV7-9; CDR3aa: ATGLAGLSSYNEQF
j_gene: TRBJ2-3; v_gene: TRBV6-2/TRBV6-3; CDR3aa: ASSYKASGGRQSTDTQY
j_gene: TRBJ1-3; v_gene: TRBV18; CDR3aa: ASSPTGWGNTIY
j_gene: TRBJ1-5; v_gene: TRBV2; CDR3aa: ASRLWDRDNQPQH
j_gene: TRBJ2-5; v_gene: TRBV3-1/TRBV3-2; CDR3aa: ASSRGTFSY
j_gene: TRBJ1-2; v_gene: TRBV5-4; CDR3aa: ASSLGRENYGYT
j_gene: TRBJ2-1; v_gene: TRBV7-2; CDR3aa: ASSPLRGDYNEQF
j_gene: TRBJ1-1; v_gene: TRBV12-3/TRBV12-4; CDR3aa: ASSLTRDTEAF
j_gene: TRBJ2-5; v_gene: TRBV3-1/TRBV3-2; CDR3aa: ASSQGLAGGQETQY
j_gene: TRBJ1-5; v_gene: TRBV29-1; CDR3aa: SVGRDTNQPQH
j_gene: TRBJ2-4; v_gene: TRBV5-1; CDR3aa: ASSPDRSQNIQY
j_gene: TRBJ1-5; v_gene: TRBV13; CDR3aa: ASSLEGRPPQH
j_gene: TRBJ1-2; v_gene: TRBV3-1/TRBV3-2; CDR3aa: ASSQDPWTGYGYT
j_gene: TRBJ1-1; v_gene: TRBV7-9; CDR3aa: ASSLGRGQNTEAF
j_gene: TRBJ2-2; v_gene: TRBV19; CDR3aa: ASSIISLGELF
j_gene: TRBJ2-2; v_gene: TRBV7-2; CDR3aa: ASHTGGSSGELF
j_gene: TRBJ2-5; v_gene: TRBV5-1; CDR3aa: ASSLDRARETQY
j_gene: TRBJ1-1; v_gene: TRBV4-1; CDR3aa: ASSQEATGATLGTEAF
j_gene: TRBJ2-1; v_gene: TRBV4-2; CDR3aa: ASSPGQGHTYNEQF
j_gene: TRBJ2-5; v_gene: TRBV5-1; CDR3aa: ASSLALGKETQY
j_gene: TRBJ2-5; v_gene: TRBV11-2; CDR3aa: ASSLGDRMLTETQY
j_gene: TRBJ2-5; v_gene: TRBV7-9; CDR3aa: ASSLVAGGPQETQY
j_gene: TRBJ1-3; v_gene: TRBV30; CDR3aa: AWSADWTGNTIY
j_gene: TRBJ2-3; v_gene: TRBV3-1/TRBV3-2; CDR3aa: ASSHLSGRGTDTQY
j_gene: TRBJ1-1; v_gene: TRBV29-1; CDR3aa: SVKQGRTEAF
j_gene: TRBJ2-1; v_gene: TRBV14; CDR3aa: ASSLGTSGTNEQF
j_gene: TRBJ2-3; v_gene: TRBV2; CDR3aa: ASRTGTSGNANTDTQY